This TCR beta chain derives from a study of T cell repertoires in cytomegalovirus infection. General study findings and limits: HLA-C-restricted CMV clonotypes gave the most frequent clonotype in two of eight donors.

TCRdb used MiXCR to reprocess the reads, holding one entry per CDR3 protein. The data hold around 450,000 distinct CDR3 sequences, with about 11% observed a single time. The CDR3 is 13 amino acids. V lost 4 bases and J 4 bases, leaving 8 bases between the germline ends. In germline, CDR1 is MNHEY, CDR2 SMNVEV (reference sequence). This clonotype occurred many times. What it binds is unknown. Sequencing used PBMCs. This clonotype originated in a human donor in good health (CMV status not recorded). Some clones in this sample may be carry-over from other donors' samples. This chain connects TRBV27 to TRBJ1-5; D call uncertain. The CDR3 bases are TGTGCCAGCAGTTCCGGGAGTAATCAGCCCCAGCATTTT. It codes for CASSSGSNQPQHF.